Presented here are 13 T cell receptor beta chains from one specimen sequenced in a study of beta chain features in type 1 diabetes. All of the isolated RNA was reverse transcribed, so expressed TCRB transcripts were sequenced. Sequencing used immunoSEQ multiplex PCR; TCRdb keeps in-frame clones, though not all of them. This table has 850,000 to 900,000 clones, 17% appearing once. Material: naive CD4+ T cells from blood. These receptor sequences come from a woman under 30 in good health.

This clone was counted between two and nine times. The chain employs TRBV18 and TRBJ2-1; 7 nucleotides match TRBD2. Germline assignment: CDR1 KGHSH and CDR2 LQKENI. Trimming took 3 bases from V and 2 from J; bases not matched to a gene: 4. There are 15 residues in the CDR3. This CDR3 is CASSPGGSTYNEQFF. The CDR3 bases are TGTGCCAGCTCACCGGGCGGGAGTACCTACAATGAGCAGTTCTTC.

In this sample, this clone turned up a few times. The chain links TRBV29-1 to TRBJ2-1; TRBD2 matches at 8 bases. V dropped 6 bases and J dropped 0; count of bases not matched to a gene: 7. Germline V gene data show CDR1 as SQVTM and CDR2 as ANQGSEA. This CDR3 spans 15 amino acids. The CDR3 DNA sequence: TGCAGCGTCGCAACTAGCGGTAGCTCCTACAATGAGCAGTTCTTC. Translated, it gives CSVATSGSSYNEQFF.

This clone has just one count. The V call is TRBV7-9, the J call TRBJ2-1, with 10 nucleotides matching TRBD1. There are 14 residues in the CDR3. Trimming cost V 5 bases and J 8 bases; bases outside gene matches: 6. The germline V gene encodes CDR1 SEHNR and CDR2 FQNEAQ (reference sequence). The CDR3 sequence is CASSPRDRGYEQFF. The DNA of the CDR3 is TGTGCCAGCAGCCCCCGGGACAGGGGCTATGAGCAGTTCTTC.

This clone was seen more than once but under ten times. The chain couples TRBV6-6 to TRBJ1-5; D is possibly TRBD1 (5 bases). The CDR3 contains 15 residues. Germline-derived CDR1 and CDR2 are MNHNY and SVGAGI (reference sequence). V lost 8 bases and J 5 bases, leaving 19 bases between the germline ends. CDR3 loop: CASDQWGFGDQPQHF. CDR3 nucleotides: TGTGCCAGCGACCAATGGGGGTTTGGGGATCAGCCCCAGCATTTT.

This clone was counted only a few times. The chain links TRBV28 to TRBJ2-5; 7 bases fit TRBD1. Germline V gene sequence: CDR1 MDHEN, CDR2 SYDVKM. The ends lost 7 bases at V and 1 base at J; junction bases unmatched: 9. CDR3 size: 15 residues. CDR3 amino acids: CASTRTGTAQETQYF. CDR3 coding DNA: TGTGCCAGCACCCGCACCGGGACAGCCCAAGAGACCCAGTACTTC. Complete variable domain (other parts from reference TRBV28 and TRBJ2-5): DVKVTQSSRYLVKRTGEKVFLECVQDMDHENMFWYRQDPGLGLRLIYFSYDVKMKEKGDIPEGYSVSREKKERFSLILESASTNQTSMYLCASTRTGTAQETQYFGPGTRLLVL.

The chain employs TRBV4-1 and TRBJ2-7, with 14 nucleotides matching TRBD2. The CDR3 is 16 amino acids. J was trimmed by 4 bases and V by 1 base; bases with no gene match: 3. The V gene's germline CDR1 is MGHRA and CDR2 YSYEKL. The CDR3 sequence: CASSQAGTSGSYEQYF. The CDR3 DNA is TGCGCCAGCAGCCAAGCGGGGACTAGCGGGAGTTACGAGCAGTACTTC.

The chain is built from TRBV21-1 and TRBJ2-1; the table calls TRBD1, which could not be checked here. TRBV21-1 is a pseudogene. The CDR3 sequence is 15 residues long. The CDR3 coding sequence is TGTGCCAGCAGAACGGAGGGACAGGGGGGCAATGAGCAGTTCTTC. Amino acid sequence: CASRTEGQGGNEQFF.

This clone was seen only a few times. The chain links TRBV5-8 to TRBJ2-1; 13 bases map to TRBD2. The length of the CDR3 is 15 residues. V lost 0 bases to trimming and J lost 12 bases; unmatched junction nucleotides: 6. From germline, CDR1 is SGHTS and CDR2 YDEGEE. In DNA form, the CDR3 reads TGTGCCAGCAGCTTGGAAGGGACTAGCGGGACGGGGCAGTTCTTC. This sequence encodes CASSLEGTSGTGQFF. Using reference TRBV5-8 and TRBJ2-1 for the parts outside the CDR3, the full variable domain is EAGVTQSPTHLIKTRGQQATLRCSPISGHTSVYWYQQALGLGLQFLLWYDEGEERNRGNFPPRFSGRQFPNYSSELNVNALELEDSALYLCASSLEGTSGTGQFFGPGTRLTVL.

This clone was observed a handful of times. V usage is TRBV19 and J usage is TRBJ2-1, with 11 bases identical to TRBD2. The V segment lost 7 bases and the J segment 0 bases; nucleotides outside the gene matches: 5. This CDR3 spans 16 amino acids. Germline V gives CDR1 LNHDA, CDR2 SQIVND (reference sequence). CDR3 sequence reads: CASTGTSGGSYNEQFF. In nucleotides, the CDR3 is TGTGCCAGTACTGGGACTAGCGGAGGCTCCTACAATGAGCAGTTCTTC.

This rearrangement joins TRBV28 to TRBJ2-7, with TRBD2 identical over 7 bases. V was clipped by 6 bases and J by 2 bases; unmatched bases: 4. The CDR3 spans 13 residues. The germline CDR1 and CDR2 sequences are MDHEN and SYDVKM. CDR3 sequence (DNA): TGTGCCAGCAGGTACGGACTAGCCTACGAGCAGTACTTC. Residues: CASRYGLAYEQYF. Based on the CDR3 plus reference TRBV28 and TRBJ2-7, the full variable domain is DVKVTQSSRYLVKRTGEKVFLECVQDMDHENMFWYRQDPGLGLRLIYFSYDVKMKEKGDIPEGYSVSREKKERFSLILESASTNQTSMYLCASRYGLAYEQYFGPGTRLTVT.

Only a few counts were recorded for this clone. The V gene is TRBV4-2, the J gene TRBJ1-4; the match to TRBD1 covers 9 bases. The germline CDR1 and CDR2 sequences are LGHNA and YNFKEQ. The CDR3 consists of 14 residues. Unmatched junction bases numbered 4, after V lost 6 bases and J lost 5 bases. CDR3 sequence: CASRPGQGNEKLFF. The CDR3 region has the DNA TGTGCCAGCAGACCGGGACAGGGAAATGAAAAACTGTTTTTT.

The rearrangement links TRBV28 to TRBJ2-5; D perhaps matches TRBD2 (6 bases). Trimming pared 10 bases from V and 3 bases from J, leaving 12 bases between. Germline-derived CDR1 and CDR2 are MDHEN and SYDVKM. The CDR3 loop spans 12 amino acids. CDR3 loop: CATGLPEETQYF. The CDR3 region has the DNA TGTGCCACCGGACTACCGGAAGAGACCCAGTACTTC.

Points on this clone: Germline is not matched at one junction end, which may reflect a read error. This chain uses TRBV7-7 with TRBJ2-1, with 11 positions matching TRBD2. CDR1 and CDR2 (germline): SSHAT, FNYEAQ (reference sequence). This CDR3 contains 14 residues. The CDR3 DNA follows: TGTGCTAGCAGCTTACCGGGACTAGCGGATGAGCAGTTCTTC. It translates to CASSLPGLADEQFF.